These 31 T cell receptor beta chains were sequenced from one sample in a study of hypomethylating agent response in myelodysplastic syndrome (dated by TCRdb to the early 2020s). The method was the immunoSEQ multiplex PCR assay. Here the immuneACCESS table is served through TCRdb, limited to in-frame sequences with V and J called. Missing clones are a known gap in these copies; in checked studies unresolved V genes cover under half, and the rest lacks a known reason. The sample records about 1,300 clones, about 87% of which are singletons. The ten largest clones take up about 15% of the sample. Source: bone marrow, taken before or after starting hypomethylating agent treatment for myelodysplastic syndrome (not recorded which). The source of these receptors is a human donor with myelodysplastic syndrome.

The rearrangement links TRBV9 to TRBJ2-3; D ambiguous. The CDR3 covers 12 residues. Germline V gene sequence: CDR1 SGDLS, CDR2 YYNGEE. V was clipped by 1 base and J by 5 bases, with 5 bases between them. This CDR3 reads CASSVHGDTQYF. CDR3 bases: TGTGCCAGCAGCGTACACGGAGATACGCAGTATTTT.

J is TRBJ2-1 and V is TRBV10-1; D unclear. Trimming removed 8 bases at V and 0 bases at J, with 11 bases between. The CDR3 spans 14 residues. Germline V gene data show CDR1 as WNHNN and CDR2 as SYGVQD (reference sequence). In DNA form, the CDR3 reads TGCGCCAGCTCGACCCTAAGCTCCTACAATGAGCAGTTCTTC. Translation gives CASSTLSSYNEQFF.

The chain is built from TRBV7-2 and TRBJ1-5; perhaps TRBD1 as D (5 bases). Trimming took 2 bases from V and 5 from J, leaving 10 bases between them. The germline gives CDR1 SGHTA, CDR2 FQGNSA. This CDR3 is 14 amino acids long. The CDR3 loop reads CASSLRDGYQPQHF. CDR3 coding DNA: TGTGCCAGCAGCTTACGGGACGGCTATCAGCCCCAGCATTTT.

The chain links TRBV7-8 to TRBJ2-7; 7 positions agree with TRBD1. Trimming at V came to 0 bases and at J to 4 bases, leaving 9 bases not matched to a gene. The CDR3 consists of 16 residues. CDR1 is SGHVS and CDR2 is FQNEAQ in the germline V gene. The CDR3 sequence: CASSLAPQGRWYEQYF. In DNA, the CDR3 is TGTGCCAGCAGCTTAGCTCCACAGGGGCGTTGGTACGAGCAGTACTTC.

The V call is TRBV5-6, the J call TRBJ1-1; D ambiguous. V dropped 2 bases and J dropped 5 bases, with 10 bases sitting between them. The CDR3 is 13 amino acids. Germline V gene data show CDR1 as SGHDT and CDR2 as YYEEEE. The CDR3 sequence is CASSFAGGTEAFF. CDR3 in DNA: TGTGCCAGCAGCTTTGCGGGTGGGACTGAAGCTTTCTTT.

The chain couples TRBV6-1 to TRBJ2-6; D is perhaps TRBD1 (5 bases). The CDR3 runs to 14 residues. V was pared by 7 bases and J by 3 bases, with 10 bases between. Germline values: CDR1 MNHNS, CDR2 SASEGT. The chain's CDR3 is CASNPGYGANVLTF. In nucleotides, the CDR3 is TGTGCCAGCAATCCAGGGTATGGGGCCAACGTCCTGACTTTC.

The chain links TRBV4-2 to TRBJ2-3; D ambiguous. V lost 0 bases and J lost 0, with 4 bases in between. The CDR3 loop spans 14 amino acids. Germline CDR1 LGHNA, CDR2 YNFKEQ. CDR3 sequence reads: CASSQDESTDTQYF. DNA for the CDR3: TGTGCCAGCAGCCAAGATGAGAGCACAGATACGCAGTATTTT.

This clone was observed a single time. The rearrangement joins TRBV2 to TRBJ2-6; tentative D call: TRBD1 (5 bases). From germline, CDR1 is SNHLY and CDR2 FYNNEI. This CDR3 is built from 18 residues. V was clipped by 2 bases and J by 1 base, with 15 bases between them. Here the CDR3 DNA reads TGTGCCAGCAGTGAAAATACGCCAGGGTTATCTGGGGCCAACGTCCTGACTTTC. Translation: CASSENTPGLSGANVLTF.

This sequence joins TRBV4-2 and TRBJ2-1, with D possibly TRBD1 on 6 matching bases. This CDR3 is 15 amino acids long. Germline V gives CDR1 LGHNA, CDR2 YNFKEQ. Trimming shortened V by 1 base and J by 6 bases, and 13 bases separated the two germline ends. This chain's CDR3 is CASSQVGGSSNEQFF. The CDR3 nucleotides read TGTGCCAGCAGCCAAGTAGGGGGTAGTTCCAATGAGCAGTTCTTC.

The chain uses TRBV2 and TRBJ1-1; TRBD1 agrees at 7 bases. V lost 2 bases to trimming and J lost 0 bases; unmatched junction nucleotides: 12. Germline V gives CDR1 SNHLY, CDR2 FYNNEI. The CDR3 is made up of 18 amino acids. The CDR3 here is CASSERGTEKPMNTEAFF. In DNA, the CDR3 is TGTGCCAGCAGTGAACGGGGGACAGAGAAACCGATGAACACTGAAGCTTTCTTT.

This chain connects TRBV29-1 to TRBJ1-4; D is undetermined. Germline loops: CDR1 SQVTM, CDR2 ANQGSEA. With 0 bases removed from V and 4 bases from J, the gap between germline ends came to 12 bases. This CDR3 comprises 15 residues. The CDR3 coding sequence is TGCAGCGTTGAAGATCCCCGGAGGATTAATGAAAAACTGTTTTTT. Translated: CSVEDPRRINEKLFF. The whole variable domain, filled in from reference TRBV29-1 and TRBJ1-4, reads SAVISQKPSRDICQRGTSLTIQCQVDSQVTMMFWYRQQPGQSLTLIATANQGSEATYESGFVIDKFPISRPNLTFSTLTVSNMSPEDSSIYLCSVEDPRRINEKLFFGSGTQLSVL.

V and J are TRBV27 and TRBJ2-1; 9 bases map to TRBD2. This CDR3 has 16 amino acids. V lost 0 bases and J lost 5; bases outside the gene matches: 5. Germline V gene data show CDR1 as MNHEY and CDR2 as SMNVEV (reference sequence). The chain's CDR3 is CASSLSAGGLHNEQFF. In DNA, the CDR3 is TGTGCCAGCAGTTTATCGGCGGGAGGGCTTCACAATGAGCAGTTCTTC.

The chain employs TRBV4-1 and TRBJ2-1; D is possibly TRBD1 (6 bases). CDR1 is MGHRA and CDR2 is YSYEKL in the germline V gene. Trimming pared 1 base from V and 5 bases from J, leaving 12 bases between. This CDR3 region has 15 residues. This CDR3 is CASSQGQGSNNEQFF. CDR3 DNA: TGCGCCAGCAGCCAAGGGCAGGGGTCTAACAATGAGCAGTTCTTC.

V is TRBV7-6 and J is TRBJ2-1; D unclear. There are 13 residues in the CDR3. V was clipped by 3 bases and J by 4 bases, with 7 bases between them. Germline values: CDR1 SGHVS, CDR2 FNYEAQ. In DNA, the CDR3 is TGTGCCAGCAGCTTGTCGGCGTACAATGAGCAGTTCTTC. Its protein is CASSLSAYNEQFF. The whole variable domain, filled in from reference TRBV7-6 and TRBJ2-1, reads GAGVSQSPRYKVTKRGQDVALRCDPISGHVSLYWYRQALGQGPEFLTYFNYEAQQDKSGLPNDRFSAERPEGSISTLTIQRTEQRDSAMYRCASSLSAYNEQFFGPGTRLTVL.

This chain links TRBV19 with TRBJ1-1; D possibly corresponds to TRBD1 (5 bases). Germline V gene data show CDR1 as LNHDA and CDR2 as SQIVND (reference sequence). Trimming shortened V by 2 bases and J by 7 bases, and 23 bases separated the two germline ends. This CDR3 is built from 17 residues. This CDR3 reads CASSILVVAGRTSEAFF. CDR3 bases: TGTGCCAGTAGTATACTAGTCGTAGCAGGGCGAACGAGTGAAGCTTTCTTT.

V and J are TRBV1 and TRBJ2-5; the DNA was not compared with TRBD1, the D call given in the table. The DNA end favors TRBJ2-7, so the J call may be wrong. TRBV1 is classified as a pseudogene. CDR3 length: 14 residues. The CDR3 coding sequence is TGCACCAGCAGCCAAAGACAGGATTTTTACGAGCAGTACTTC. It encodes CTSSQRQDFYEQYF.

The CDR3 loop is CATNRSGYGYTF. In nucleotides, the CDR3 is TGTGCCACAAACAGGTCGGGCTATGGCTACACCTTC. The chain carries TRBV28 and TRBJ1-2; D is perhaps TRBD1 (5 bases). Germline V lookup: CDR1 MDHEN, CDR2 SYDVKM. CDR3 length equals 12 residues. V dropped 10 bases and J dropped 4 bases, with 13 bases sitting between them.

This chain joins TRBV29-1 and TRBJ1-1; tentatively, D is TRBD1 (5 bases). Germline V CDR1 and CDR2: SQVTM, ANQGSEA. V lost 4 bases to trimming and J lost 10 bases, with 13 bases between them. The CDR3 loop spans 11 amino acids. CDR3 loop: CSVGQGPSAFF. Here the CDR3 DNA reads TGCAGCGTTGGGCAGGGCCCTTCAGCTTTCTTT.

The chain couples TRBV5-5 to TRBJ1-1, with 11 bases identical to TRBD1. This CDR3 is 16 amino acids long. V gave up 5 bases and J gave up 6 bases; unmatched junction bases: 12. CDR1 is SGHKS and CDR2 is YYEKEE in the germline V gene (reference sequence). The CDR3 sequence: CASRPRRDRGVSEAFF. For the CDR3, the DNA is TGTGCCAGCAGACCAAGAAGGGACAGGGGGGTCTCTGAAGCTTTCTTT.

This chain joins TRBV18 and TRBJ2-7; TRBD1 is a possible D gene (6 bases). V was trimmed by 3 bases and J by 0 bases, leaving 9 bases between them. This CDR3 contains 14 residues. The germline gives CDR1 KGHSH, CDR2 LQKENI. The CDR3 region is CASSPRTDSYEQYF. In DNA form, the CDR3 reads TGTGCCAGCTCACCTCGGACAGACTCCTACGAGCAGTACTTC.

The chain recombines TRBV5-6 with TRBJ2-5; D not certain. Germline CDR1 SGHDT, CDR2 YYEEEE. There are 13 residues in the CDR3. The V end lost 0 bases, the J end lost 3 bases, and 6 bases lay between the germline ends. CDR3 DNA sequence: TGTGCCAGCAGCTTGGTGGCGAAAGAGACCCAGTACTTC. This codes for CASSLVAKETQYF.

The V and J genes are TRBV27 and TRBJ2-3; unclear D gene. Deletions cut 2 bases from V and 3 bases from J, with 3 bases between. The CDR3 spans 12 residues. The germline V gene encodes CDR1 MNHEY and CDR2 SMNVEV (reference sequence). The CDR3 is CASSLGTDTQYF. In nucleotides, the CDR3 is TGTGCCAGCAGTTTAGGTACAGATACGCAGTATTTT.

The chain joins TRBV19 to TRBJ1-1, with D tentatively TRBD1 (6 bases). The CDR3 covers 15 residues. The V end was cut by 6 bases, the J end by 2 bases, with 16 bases between. Germline V gives CDR1 LNHDA, CDR2 SQIVND (reference sequence). CDR3 DNA: TGTGCCAGTAGCAGTCCTTACAGGGCAAACACTGAAGCTTTCTTT. Residues: CASSSPYRANTEAFF.

The rearrangement joins TRBV5-1 to TRBJ1-2; the D gene is possibly TRBD1 (5 bases). The CDR3 runs 12 residues. V lost 4 bases and J lost 8, with 12 bases in between. Germline CDR1 and CDR2: SGHRS and YFSETQ. CDR3 amino acids: CASSGRGDGYTF. The CDR3 DNA reads TGCGCCAGCAGCGGGAGGGGCGACGGCTACACCTTC.

The rearrangement links TRBV28 to TRBJ2-7; no clear D gene. The CDR3 sequence is 14 residues long. Germline loops: CDR1 MDHEN, CDR2 SYDVKM. Trimming stripped 2 bases from V and 2 bases from J, with 10 bases between. Written as DNA, the CDR3 is TGTGCCAGCAGTTTAACCGGGCCCCCCTACGAGCAGTACTTC. Translating it yields CASSLTGPPYEQYF.

CDR3 in amino acids: CASRHIWGGAEQYF. The CDR3 DNA is TGTGCCAGCAGGCACATCTGGGGGGGCGCCGAGCAGTACTTC. This sequence joins TRBV6-4 and TRBJ2-5, with D tentatively TRBD2 (7 bases). The J call may be mistaken, given a closer DNA end match to TRBJ2-7. CDR3 length equals 14 residues. CDR1 and CDR2 from the germline V gene are MRHNA and SNTAGT.

The CDR3 loop is CASSEGLAGVGPYNEQFF. The CDR3, as DNA: TGTGCCAGCAGCGAGGGTCTAGCGGGAGTGGGACCCTACAATGAGCAGTTCTTC. This sequence joins TRBV7-9 and TRBJ2-1, with 10 bases aligning to TRBD2. The CDR3 length is 18 residues. V shed 5 bases and J 2 bases; nucleotides not matched to a gene: 12. CDR1 SEHNR and CDR2 FQNEAQ come from the germline V gene (reference sequence).

The chain joins TRBV11-2 to TRBJ1-1; 8 bases are a match to TRBD1. Germline CDR1 SGHAT, CDR2 FQNNGV. CDR3 length: 13 amino acids. V was clipped by 7 bases and J by 4 bases; unmatched bases: 5. The CDR3 DNA is TGTGCCAGCACCCAGGGGGCAATCACTGAAGCTTTCTTT. It translates to CASTQGAITEAFF.

The genes are TRBV4-2 and TRBJ2-3; D call uncertain. The CDR3 spans 16 residues. Germline V CDR1 and CDR2: LGHNA, YNFKEQ. The germline V and J ends were trimmed by 0 bases and 7 bases, with 17 bases remaining between them. The CDR3 sequence is CASSQELSSRVNTQYF. The CDR3 coding sequence is TGTGCCAGCAGCCAAGAACTATCCAGTCGCGTGAATACGCAGTATTTT.

This chain links TRBV29-1 with TRBJ1-4, with D possibly being TRBD1 (5 bases). Germline V gene sequence: CDR1 SQVTM, CDR2 ANQGSEA. This CDR3 region has 12 residues. Trimming pared 7 bases from V and 5 bases from J, leaving 11 bases between. The CDR3 nucleotides read TGCAGCGGTCAGGGTTTGAATGAAAAACTGTTTTTT. Its protein product is CSGQGLNEKLFF.

The chain is built from TRBV10-3 and TRBJ1-5; TRBD1 might be the D (6 bases). This CDR3 is built from 13 residues. The germline V gene encodes CDR1 ENHRY and CDR2 SYGVKD. V shed 7 bases and J shed 4 bases, with 11 bases lying between them. The CDR3 DNA is TGTGCCATCACCGGGGGGCTTAATCAGCCCCAGCATTTT. Protein product: CAITGGLNQPQHF.